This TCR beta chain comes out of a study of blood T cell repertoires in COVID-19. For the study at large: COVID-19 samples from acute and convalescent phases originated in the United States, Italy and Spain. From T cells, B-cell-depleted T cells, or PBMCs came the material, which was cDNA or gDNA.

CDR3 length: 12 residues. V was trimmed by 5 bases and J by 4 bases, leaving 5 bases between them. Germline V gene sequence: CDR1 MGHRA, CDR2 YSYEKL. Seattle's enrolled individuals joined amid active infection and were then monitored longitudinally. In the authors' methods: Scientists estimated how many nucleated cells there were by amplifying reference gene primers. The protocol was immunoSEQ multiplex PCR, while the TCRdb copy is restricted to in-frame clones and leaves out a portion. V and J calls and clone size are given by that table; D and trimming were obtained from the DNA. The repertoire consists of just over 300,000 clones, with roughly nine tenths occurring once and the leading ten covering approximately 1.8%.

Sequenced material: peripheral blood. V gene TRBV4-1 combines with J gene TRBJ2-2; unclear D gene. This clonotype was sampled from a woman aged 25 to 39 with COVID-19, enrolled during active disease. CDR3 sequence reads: CASSYSTGELFF. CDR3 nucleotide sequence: TGCGCCAGCAGCTACAGCACCGGGGAGCTGTTTTTT.